This TCR beta chain was captured by sequencing in a study of blood T cells in healthy people across ages. Primed by a sample-barcoded 5' primer and a J-beta primer mix, a second PCR proceeded for about 7 to 11 cycles. TCRdb re-called the 5' RACE reads with MiXCR, one entry per CDR3 protein. The sample contains some 1,500,000 distinct CDR3 sequences, about 42% of which appear only once. The ends were cut back, 5 bases at V and 10 bases at J, with 18 bases in the middle. The CDR3 contains 14 residues. Germline assignment: CDR1 MNHEY and CDR2 SMNVEV (reference sequence). Sequencing was done on a sample of blood. The clonotype originates from a woman younger than 30 in good health. V usage is TRBV27 and J usage is TRBJ2-1; D is uncertain. CDR3 bases: TGTGCCAGCAGTCTAAGCAGAGTGGTCTCGGAGCAGTTCTTC. Its translation is CASSLSRVVSEQFF.